This T cell receptor (beta chain) comes out of a study of cytomegalovirus exposure and HLA in healthy donors. Study-wide results and limits: Presence/absence comparisons presumed near-even sequencing depth among donors. It was reportedly the case that the classifier diagnosed cytomegalovirus status with high specificity and sensitivity. Other equally common chains were less clonally expanded than HLA-associated TCR beta chains, a later analysis showed.

It was with 60 Vbeta and 13 Jbeta primers that the PCR ran. Some clones are missing from TCRdb's copy, which holds only in-frame ones; the method was immunoSEQ multiplex PCR. The repertoire holds roughly 120,000 clones, with over 65% as singletons. This clone appeared a few times. Its target is unknown. Looked up from germline, CDR1 is SGHTA and CDR2 is FQGTGA. This CDR3 is 17 amino acids long. The ends lost 1 base at V and 8 bases at J; junction bases unmatched: 14. The receptor comes from a man in his thirties or forties in good health and CMV-seropositive. Material for sequencing was PBMCs. The chain couples TRBV7-3 to TRBJ2-1; the match to TRBD1 covers 7 bases. The CDR3 DNA is TGTGCCAGCAGCTTAAACCCACCCGGGACAGAAGGCGATGAGCAGTTCTTC. This sequence encodes CASSLNPPGTEGDEQFF.